A selection of T cell receptor beta chains follows, all from one sample in a study of T cells in Graves' hyperthyroidism and ophthalmopathy. TCRdb re-called the multiplex PCR reads with MiXCR, one entry per CDR3 protein. The top ten hold about 9% of the sample, which has hundreds of thousands of distinct CDR3 sequences, roughly 40% seen once. The source material was blood. The source of these receptors is a man aged 18 to 29 with Graves' hyperthyroidism. Each CDR3 is given with its conserved first and last residue. Each record gives: D gene, V gene, CDR3 protein. The D gene is left open where the match is weak.

>TRBD1|TRBV6-6
CASMGQVQETQYF
>-|TRBV6-5
CASSYIAGEQYF
>-|TRBV10-2
CASYRENTEAFF
>-|TRBV7-2
CASESRATGELFF
>-|TRBV10-3
CAIQTGGTGETQYF
>-|TRBV11-1
CASSDQGGSTYEQYF
>-|TRBV25-1
CASSSFEGDYEQYF
>-|TRBV7-3
CASSLTPFDSTGELFF
>-|TRBV5-8
CASSLRQGRPLNTEAFF
>TRBD2|TRBV9
CASSQGSGGSYEQYF
>TRBD2|TRBV9
CASSARRGTSDSGELFF
>TRBD1|TRBV9
CASSPPGTGRNTEAFF
>TRBD2|TRBV7-2
CASSFPTSPYEQYF
>-|TRBV10-3
CAISESIGDGTEAFF
>-|TRBV20-1
CSARDPLGETQYF
>-|TRBV18
CASHQGEAFF
>-|TRBV10-3
CASSPLPGTPEKLFF
>TRBD1|TRBV2
CASLRQGGGNTIYF
>-|TRBV15
CATSGLDIGGWTGEQYF
>-|TRBV5-1
CASSQNPGTRAEQYF
>-|TRBV20-1
CSARVPGTGNTEAFF
>-|TRBV12-3/TRBV12-4
CASSVYSQETQYF
>-|TRBV6-5
CASSRGPDTGELFF
>-|TRBV29-1
CSVEGLNTEAFF
>-|TRBV25-1
CASIRRSNQPQHF
>-|TRBV9
CASSVGHYGYTF
>TRBD2|TRBV20-1
CSARDWGLTRETQYF
>-|TRBV29-1
CSGQGSGNTIYF
>TRBD1|TRBV6-5
CASSYSGQGRGYTF
>-|TRBV15
CATSRDRGELFF
>TRBD1|TRBV7-8
CASWIGQGAIEQYF
>TRBD2|TRBV7-9
CASSPSGMTVFF
>TRBD1|TRBV2
CASSDQGESYEQYF
>-|TRBV4-1
CASSQLKASYEQYF
>-|TRBV11-3
CASSFPHGELFF